This T cell receptor (beta chain) was profiled in a study of CD8 T cells in Susac syndrome. The wider study: Patients with Susac syndrome, at blood draw, were therapy-naive, on corticosteroids, or on intravenous immunoglobulin alone.

The RNA, 0.5 to 1 ug, was put through reverse transcription using random hexamers. TCRdb reprocessed the immunoSEQ multiplex PCR reads with MiXCR, giving one entry per CDR3 protein. The table records more than 150,000 distinct CDR3 sequences, 95% of them present only once. The Susac syndrome patients fit the recently defined diagnostic criteria for definite or probable disease. TEMRA cells underwent FACS enrichment and CD8+ and CD4+ T cells underwent negative isolation. A single count supports this clonotype. The CDR3 runs 15 residues. CDR1 is MNHEY, CDR2 SMNVEV, per germline (reference sequence). With V trimmed by 8 bases and J by 0 bases, 9 bases remained unmatched.

The clonotype was recovered from a human donor with Susac syndrome. The sequencing sample was made of CD4+ T cells from PBMCs. This chain links TRBV27 with TRBJ2-7, with TRBD2 matching over 8 bases. CDR3 residues: CASGAWAGGSYEQYF. The CDR3 nucleotides are TGTGCCAGCGGGGCGTGGGCGGGGGGCTCCTACGAGCAGTACTTC.